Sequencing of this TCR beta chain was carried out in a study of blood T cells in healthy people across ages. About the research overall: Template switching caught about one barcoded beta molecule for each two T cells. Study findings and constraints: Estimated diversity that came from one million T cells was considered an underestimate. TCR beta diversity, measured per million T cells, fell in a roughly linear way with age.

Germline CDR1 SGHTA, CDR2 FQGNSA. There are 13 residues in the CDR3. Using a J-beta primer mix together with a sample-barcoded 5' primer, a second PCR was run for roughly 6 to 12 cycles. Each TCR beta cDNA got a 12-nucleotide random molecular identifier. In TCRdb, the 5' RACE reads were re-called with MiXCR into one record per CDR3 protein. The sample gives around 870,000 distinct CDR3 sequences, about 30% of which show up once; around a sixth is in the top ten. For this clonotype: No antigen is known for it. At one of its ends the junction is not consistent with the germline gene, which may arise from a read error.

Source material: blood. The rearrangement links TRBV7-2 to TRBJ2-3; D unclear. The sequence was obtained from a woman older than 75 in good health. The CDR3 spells CAGSVGVTDTQYF. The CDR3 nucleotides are TGTGCCGGCAGTGTCGGAGTCACAGACACGCAGTATTTT.